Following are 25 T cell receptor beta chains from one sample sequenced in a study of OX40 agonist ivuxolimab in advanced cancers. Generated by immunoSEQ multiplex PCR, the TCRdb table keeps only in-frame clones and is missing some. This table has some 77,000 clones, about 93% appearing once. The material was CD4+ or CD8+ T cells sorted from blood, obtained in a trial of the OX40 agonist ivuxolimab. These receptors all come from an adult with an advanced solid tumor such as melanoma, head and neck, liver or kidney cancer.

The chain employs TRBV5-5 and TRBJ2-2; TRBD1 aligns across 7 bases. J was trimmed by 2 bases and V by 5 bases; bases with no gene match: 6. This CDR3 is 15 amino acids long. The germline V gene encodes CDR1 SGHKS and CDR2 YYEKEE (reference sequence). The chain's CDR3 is CASSTGVVNTGELFF. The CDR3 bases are TGTGCCAGCAGTACAGGGGTCGTAAACACCGGGGAGCTGTTTTTT. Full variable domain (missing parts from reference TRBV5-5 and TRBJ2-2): DAGVTQSPTHLIKTRGQQVTLRCSPISGHKSVSWYQQVLGQGPQFIFQYYEKEERGRGNFPDRFSARQFPNYSSELNVNALLLGDSALYLCASSTGVVNTGELFFGEGSRLTVL.

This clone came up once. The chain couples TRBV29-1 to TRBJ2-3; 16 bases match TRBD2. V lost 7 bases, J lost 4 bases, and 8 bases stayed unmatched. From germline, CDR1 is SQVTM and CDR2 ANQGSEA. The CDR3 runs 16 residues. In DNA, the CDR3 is TGCAGCGCTACGGGACTAGCGGGAGGGCGTCCAGATACGCAGTATTTT. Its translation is CSATGLAGGRPDTQYF.

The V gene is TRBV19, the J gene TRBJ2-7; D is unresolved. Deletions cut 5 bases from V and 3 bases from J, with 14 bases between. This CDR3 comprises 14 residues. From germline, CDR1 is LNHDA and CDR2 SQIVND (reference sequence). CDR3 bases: TGTGCCAGTAGTGCCTCACTGCCGATCTACGAGCAGTACTTC. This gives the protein CASSASLPIYEQYF.

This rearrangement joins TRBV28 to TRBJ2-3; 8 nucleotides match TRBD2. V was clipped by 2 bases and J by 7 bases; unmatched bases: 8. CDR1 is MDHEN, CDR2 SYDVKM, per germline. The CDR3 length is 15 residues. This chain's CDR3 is CASSLPGGPRHTQYF. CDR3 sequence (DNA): TGTGCCAGCAGTTTACCGGGAGGGCCGAGACATACGCAGTATTTT.

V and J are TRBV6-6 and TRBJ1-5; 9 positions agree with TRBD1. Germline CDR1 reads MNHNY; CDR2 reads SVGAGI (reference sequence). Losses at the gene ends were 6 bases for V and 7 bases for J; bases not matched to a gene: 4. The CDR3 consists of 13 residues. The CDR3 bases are TGTGCCAGCAGGGGACAGGGAGAACAGCCCCAGCATTTT. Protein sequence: CASRGQGEQPQHF.

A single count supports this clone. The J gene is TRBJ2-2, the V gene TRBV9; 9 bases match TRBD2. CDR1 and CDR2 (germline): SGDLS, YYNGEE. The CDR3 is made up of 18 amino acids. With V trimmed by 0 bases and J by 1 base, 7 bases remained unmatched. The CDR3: CASSVEGSGRRNTGELFF. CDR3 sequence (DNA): TGTGCCAGCAGCGTAGAGGGTAGCGGGAGACGGAACACCGGGGAGCTGTTTTTT.

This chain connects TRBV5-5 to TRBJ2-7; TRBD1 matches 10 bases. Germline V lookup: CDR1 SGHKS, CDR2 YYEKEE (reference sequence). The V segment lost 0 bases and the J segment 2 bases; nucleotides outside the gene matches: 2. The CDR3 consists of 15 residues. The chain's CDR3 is CASSLAGTGAYEQYF. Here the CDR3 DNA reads TGTGCCAGCAGCTTGGCCGGGACAGGGGCCTACGAGCAGTACTTC.

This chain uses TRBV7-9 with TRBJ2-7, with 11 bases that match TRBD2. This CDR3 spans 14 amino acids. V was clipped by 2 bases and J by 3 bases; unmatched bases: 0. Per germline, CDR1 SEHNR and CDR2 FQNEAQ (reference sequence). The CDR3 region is CASSLLAGGYEQYF. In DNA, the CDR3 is TGTGCCAGCAGCTTACTAGCGGGAGGCTACGAGCAGTACTTC.

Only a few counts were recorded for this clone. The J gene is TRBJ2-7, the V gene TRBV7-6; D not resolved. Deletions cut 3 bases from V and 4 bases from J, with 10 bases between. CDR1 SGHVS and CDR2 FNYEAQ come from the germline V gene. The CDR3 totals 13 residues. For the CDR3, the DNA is TGTGCCAGCAGCTTTTCCTCCCGGTACGAGCAGTACTTC. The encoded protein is CASSFSSRYEQYF.

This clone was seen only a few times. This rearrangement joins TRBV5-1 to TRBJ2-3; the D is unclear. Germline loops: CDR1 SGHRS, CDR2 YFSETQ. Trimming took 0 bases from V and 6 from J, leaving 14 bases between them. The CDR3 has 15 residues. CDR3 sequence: CASSLGVFTRDTQYF. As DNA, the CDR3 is TGCGCCAGCAGCTTGGGTGTGTTCACCCGTGATACGCAGTATTTT.

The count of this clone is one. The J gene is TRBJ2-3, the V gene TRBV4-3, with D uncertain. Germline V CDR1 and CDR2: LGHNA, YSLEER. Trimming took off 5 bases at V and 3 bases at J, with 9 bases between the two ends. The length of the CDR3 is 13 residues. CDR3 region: CASSSLGTDTQYF. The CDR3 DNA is TGCGCCAGCAGCTCCCTGGGGACAGATACGCAGTATTTT.

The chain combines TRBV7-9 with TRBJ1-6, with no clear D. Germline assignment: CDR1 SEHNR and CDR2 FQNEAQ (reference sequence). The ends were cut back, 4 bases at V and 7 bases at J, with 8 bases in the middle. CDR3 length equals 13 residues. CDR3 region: CASSSGRNSPLHF. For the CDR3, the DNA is TGTGCCAGCAGCTCAGGAAGGAATTCACCCCTCCACTTT.

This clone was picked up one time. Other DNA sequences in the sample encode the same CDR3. The CDR3 DNA is TGTGCCAGCAGCTCCACTAGCGGGATTTACAATGAGCAGTTCTTC. Translating it yields CASSSTSGIYNEQFF. This chain uses TRBV7-2 with TRBJ2-1, with 10 positions matching TRBD2. Germline CDR1 reads SGHTA; CDR2 reads FQGNSA. There are 15 residues in the CDR3. Trimming removed 4 bases from V and 4 bases from J; junction bases left unmatched: 4.

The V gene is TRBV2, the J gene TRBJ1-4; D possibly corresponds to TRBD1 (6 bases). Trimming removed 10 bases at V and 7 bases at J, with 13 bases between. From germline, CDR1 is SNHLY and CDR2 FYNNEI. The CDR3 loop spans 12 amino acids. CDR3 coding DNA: TGTGCCACAACAGGGAGCAGTGAAAAACTGTTTTTT. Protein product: CATTGSSEKLFF.

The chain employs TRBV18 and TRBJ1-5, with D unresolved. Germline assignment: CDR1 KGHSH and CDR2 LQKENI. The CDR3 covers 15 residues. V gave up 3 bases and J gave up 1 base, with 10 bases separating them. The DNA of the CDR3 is TGTGCCAGCTCACCGGTTCAGCAGAGCAATCAGCCCCAGCATTTT. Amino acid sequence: CASSPVQQSNQPQHF.

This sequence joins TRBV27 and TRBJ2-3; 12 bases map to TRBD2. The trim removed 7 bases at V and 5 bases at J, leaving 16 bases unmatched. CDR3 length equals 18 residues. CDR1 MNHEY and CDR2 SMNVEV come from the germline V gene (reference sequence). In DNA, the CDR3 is TGTGCCAGCAAAGGGGTTTTGACTAGCGGGGGCCGGGGAGATACGCAGTATTTT. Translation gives CASKGVLTSGGRGDTQYF.

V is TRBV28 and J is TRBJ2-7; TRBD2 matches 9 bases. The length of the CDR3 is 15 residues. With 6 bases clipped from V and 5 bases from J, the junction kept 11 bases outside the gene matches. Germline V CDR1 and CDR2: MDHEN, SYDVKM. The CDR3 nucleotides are TGTGCCAGCAGCCGACCTAGGGGACTAGCCCACGAGCAGTACTTC. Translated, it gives CASSRPRGLAHEQYF.

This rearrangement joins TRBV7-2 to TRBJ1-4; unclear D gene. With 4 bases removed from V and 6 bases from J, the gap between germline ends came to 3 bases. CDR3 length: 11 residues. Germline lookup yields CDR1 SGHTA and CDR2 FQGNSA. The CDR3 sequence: CASSSYEKLFF. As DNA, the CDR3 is TGTGCCAGCAGCTCTTATGAAAAACTGTTTTTT. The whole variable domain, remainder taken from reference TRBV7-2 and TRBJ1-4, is GAGVSQSPSNKVTEKGKDVELRCDPISGHTALYWYRQSLGQGLEFLIYFQGNSAPDKSGLPSDRFSAERTGGSVSTLTIQRTQQEDSAVYLCASSSYEKLFFGSGTQLSVL.

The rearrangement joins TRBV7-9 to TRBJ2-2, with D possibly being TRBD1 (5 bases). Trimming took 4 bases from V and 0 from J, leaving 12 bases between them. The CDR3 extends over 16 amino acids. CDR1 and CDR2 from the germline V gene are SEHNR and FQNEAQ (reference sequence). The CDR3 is CASSSTRATNTGELFF. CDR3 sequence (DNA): TGTGCCAGCAGCTCTACCAGGGCTACGAACACCGGGGAGCTGTTTTTT.

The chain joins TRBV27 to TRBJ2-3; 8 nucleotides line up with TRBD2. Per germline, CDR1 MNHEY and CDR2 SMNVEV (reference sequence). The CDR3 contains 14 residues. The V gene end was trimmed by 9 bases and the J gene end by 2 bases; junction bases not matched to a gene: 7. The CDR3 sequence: CASSSGHYTDTQYF. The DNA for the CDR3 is TGTGCCAGTTCTAGCGGGCACTACACAGATACGCAGTATTTT.

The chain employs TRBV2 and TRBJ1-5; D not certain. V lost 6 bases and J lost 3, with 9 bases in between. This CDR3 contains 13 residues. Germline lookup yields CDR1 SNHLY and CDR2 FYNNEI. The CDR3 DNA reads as TGTGCCAGCAGCGCCCAAGACAATCAGCCCCAGCATTTT. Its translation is CASSAQDNQPQHF.

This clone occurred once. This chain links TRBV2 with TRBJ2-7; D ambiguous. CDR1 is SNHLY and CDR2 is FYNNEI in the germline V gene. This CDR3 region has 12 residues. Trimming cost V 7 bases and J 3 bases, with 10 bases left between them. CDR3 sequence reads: CASTVLLYEQYF. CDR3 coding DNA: TGTGCCAGCACGGTTCTGCTCTACGAGCAGTACTTC.

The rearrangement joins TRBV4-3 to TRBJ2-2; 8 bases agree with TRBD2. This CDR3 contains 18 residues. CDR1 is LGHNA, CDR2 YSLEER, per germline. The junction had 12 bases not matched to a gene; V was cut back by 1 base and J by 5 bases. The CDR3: CASSQGVRAGGTTGELFF. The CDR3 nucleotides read TGCGCCAGCAGCCAAGGGGTCCGCGCGGGAGGAACGACCGGGGAGCTGTTTTTT.

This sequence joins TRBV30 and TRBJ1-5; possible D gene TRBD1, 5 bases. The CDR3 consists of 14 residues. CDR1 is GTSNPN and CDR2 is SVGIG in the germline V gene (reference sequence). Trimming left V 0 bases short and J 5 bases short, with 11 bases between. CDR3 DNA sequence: TGTGCCTGGAGTGTACTTCAGGGTGATCAGCCCCAGCATTTT. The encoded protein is CAWSVLQGDQPQHF. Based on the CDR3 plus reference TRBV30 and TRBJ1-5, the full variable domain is SQTIHQWPATLVQPVGSPLSLECTVEGTSNPNLYWYRQAAGRGLQLLFYSVGIGQISSEVPQNLSASRPQDRQFILSSKKLLLSDSGFYLCAWSVLQGDQPQHFGDGTRLSIL.

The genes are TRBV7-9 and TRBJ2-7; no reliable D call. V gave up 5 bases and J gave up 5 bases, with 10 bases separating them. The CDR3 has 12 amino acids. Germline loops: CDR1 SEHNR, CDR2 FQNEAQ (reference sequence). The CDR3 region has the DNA TGTGCCAGCAGCCTCCTGTCAGACGAGCAGTACTTC. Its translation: CASSLLSDEQYF.